Listed below are T cell receptor beta chains from one sample, sequenced in a study of blood T cell repertoires in COVID-19. Libraries were prepared by immunoSEQ multiplex PCR; TCRdb keeps only in-frame clonotypes and omits some of them. The sample lists 300,000 to 450,000 clones; about 87% were seen once. Input material: peripheral blood. These receptors were taken from a woman in her fifties or sixties with COVID-19, enrolled during active disease. CDR3s include the opening cysteine and the closing phenylalanine or tryptophan. The D gene is left open where the match is weak. The size entry is marked missing in some rows and otherwise reads once, few, many or a size class.

abundance	v_gene	j_gene	d_gene	CDR3aa	CDR3nt
-	TRBV3-1/TRBV3-2	TRBJ2-1	TRBD2	CASSLGGEQFF	TGTGCCAGCAGCCTCGGGGGGGAGCAGTTCTTC
once	TRBV29-1	TRBJ2-6	-	CSVPSGSVGANVLTF	TGCAGCGTTCCCTCAGGGTCTGTGGGGGCCAACGTCCTGACTTTC
-	TRBV28	TRBJ2-1	-	CASSLSTGSLYNEQFF	TGTGCCAGCAGTTTATCCACAGGGTCCCTCTACAATGAGCAGTTCTTC
-	TRBV9	TRBJ1-2	-	CASTADRANYGYTF	TGTGCCAGCACCGCCGACAGAGCTAACTATGGCTACACCTTC
-	TRBV5-8	TRBJ1-1	-	CASSPLMNTEAFF	TGTGCCAGCAGCCCTCTTATGAACACTGAAGCTTTCTTT
-	TRBV24-1	TRBJ1-2	TRBD1	CATSAPSRGPLYGYTF	TGTGCCACCAGTGCCCCCAGCAGGGGGCCGCTCTATGGCTACACCTTC
-	TRBV5-1	TRBJ1-1	-	CASSQTRNTEAFF	TGCGCCAGCAGCCAGACACGGAACACTGAAGCTTTCTTT
once	TRBV6-4	TRBJ2-7	TRBD1	CASSDSGTGPYEQYF	TGTGCCAGCAGTGATTCCGGGACAGGGCCCTACGAGCAGTACTTC
-	TRBV15	TRBJ2-7	-	CATSRDSPTGPSYEQYF	TGTGCCACCAGCAGAGATTCCCCTACAGGACCCTCCTACGAGCAGTACTTC
-	TRBV5-5	TRBJ1-2	-	CASRFQATANYGYTF	TGTGCCAGCCGTTTCCAGGCCACAGCTAACTATGGCTACACCTTC
-	TRBV14	TRBJ2-2	-	CASSPAAGSTGELFF	TGTGCCAGCAGCCCGGCTGCAGGGTCCACCGGGGAGCTGTTTTTT
-	TRBV10-2	TRBJ2-2	TRBD1	CASSDSGTGANTGELFF	TGCGCCAGCAGTGACTCCGGGACAGGCGCGAACACCGGGGAGCTGTTTTTT
-	TRBV5-1	TRBJ2-7	TRBD1	CASSLGQGKDEQYF	TGCGCCAGCAGCTTGGGACAGGGTAAAGACGAGCAGTACTTC
-	TRBV5-7	TRBJ1-5	-	CATNPIPSLNGRYGQPQHF	TGTGCCACCAATCCAATCCCCTCCCTTAACGGTCGGTACGGTCAGCCCCAGCATTTT
-	TRBV15	TRBJ2-5	-	CATSRGAETQYF	TGTGCCACCAGCAGAGGAGCGGAGACCCAGTACTTC
-	TRBV19	TRBJ1-6	-	CASSKRGLTSPLHF	TGTGCCAGTAGTAAAAGGGGTCTCACTTCACCCCTCCACTTT
-	TRBV7-3	TRBJ2-2	TRBD2	CASSLRAPTSGDATGELFF	TGTGCCAGCAGCTTAAGGGCCCCCACCAGCGGGGATGCGACCGGGGAGCTGTTTTTT
-	TRBV7-2	TRBJ2-1	TRBD2	CASSLFRGGQGHEQFF	TGTGCCAGCAGCTTATTTCGGGGGGGCCAGGGGCATGAGCAGTTCTTC
-	TRBV27	TRBJ1-2	TRBD1	CASRYRDRGQDGYTF	TGTGCCAGCAGGTACCGGGACAGGGGGCAGGATGGCTACACCTTC
-	TRBV2	TRBJ1-2	-	CASSERVTQGYGYTF	TGTGCCAGCAGTGAAAGGGTAACGCAGGGCTATGGCTACACCTTC
-	TRBV11-1	TRBJ2-2	-	CATSPFTGELFF	TGTGCCACTTCTCCTTTCACCGGGGAGCTGTTTTTT
-	TRBV7-8	TRBJ1-2	-	CASSSQENYGYTF	TGTGCCAGCAGCTCCCAGGAAAACTATGGCTACACCTTC
-	TRBV3-1/TRBV3-2	TRBJ2-5	TRBD2	CASSHRTSGIQETQYF	TGTGCCAGCAGCCACCGGACTAGCGGGATCCAAGAGACCCAGTACTTC
-	TRBV6-1	TRBJ2-7	-	CASSERRPYEQYF	TGTGCCAGCAGTGAACGGAGGCCCTACGAGCAGTACTTC
-	TRBV7-9	TRBJ1-1	-	CASSPPEAPGTFF	TGTGCCAGCAGCCCCCCAGAAGCCCCAGGGACTTTCTTT
-	TRBV7-9	TRBJ1-1	TRBD1	CASSLEQGTEAFF	TGTGCCAGCAGCTTAGAACAGGGGACTGAAGCTTTCTTT
-	TRBV18	TRBJ2-5	-	CASSPPWAQETQYF	TGTGCCAGCTCACCACCTTGGGCCCAAGAGACCCAGTACTTC
-	TRBV7-2	TRBJ1-2	-	CASSLVQRESGGYTF	TGTGCCAGCAGCTTAGTCCAAAGGGAAAGCGGCGGCTACACCTTC
-	TRBV18	TRBJ1-2	-	CASSPRGDYGYTF	TGTGCCAGCTCACCACGAGGAGACTATGGCTACACCTTC
-	TRBV27	TRBJ2-5	-	CASSSPAREETQYF	TGTGCCAGCAGTTCCCCAGCCAGGGAAGAGACCCAGTACTTC
-	TRBV2	TRBJ1-6	TRBD1	CASRSSGTGRGSPLHF	TGTGCCAGCAGATCCTCTGGGACAGGGAGGGGTTCACCCCTCCACTTT
-	TRBV27	TRBJ1-5	TRBD1	CASSLYGRTGGQPQHF	TGTGCCAGCAGTTTATACGGTCGGACAGGGGGTCAGCCCCAGCATTTT
-	TRBV2	TRBJ2-7	-	CASSNQGPYEQYF	TGTGCCAGCAGTAACCAGGGGCCCTACGAGCAGTACTTC
-	TRBV6-6	TRBJ1-2	-	CASQGYYGYTF	TGTGCCAGCCAGGGGTACTATGGCTACACCTTC
-	TRBV29-1	TRBJ2-3	-	CSVERDTQYF	TGCAGCGTTGAACGGGATACGCAGTATTTT
-	TRBV3-1/TRBV3-2	TRBJ1-3	-	CASSPSGGTGNTIYF	TGTGCCAGCAGCCCTTCGGGGGGCACTGGAAACACCATATATTTT
-	TRBV5-1	TRBJ1-1	-	CASSLQGTTEAFF	TGCGCCAGCAGCTTGCAGGGTACCACTGAAGCTTTCTTT
-	TRBV18	TRBJ1-5	-	CASSPSSSNQPQHF	TGTGCCAGCTCACCCTCCAGTAGCAATCAGCCCCAGCATTTT
once	TRBV21-1	TRBJ1-1	-	CATMSWRGTALGDTEAFF	TGTGCCACCATGAGTTGGAGGGGGACAGCCCTTGGGGACACTGAAGCTTTCTTT
-	TRBV15	TRBJ2-7	TRBD1	CATSPPGQISYEQYF	TGTGCCACCAGTCCTCCGGGACAGATTTCCTACGAGCAGTACTTC
-	TRBV10-3	TRBJ2-5	-	CAISEGGTQYF	TGTGCCATCAGTGAAGGAGGGACCCAGTACTTC
-	TRBV19	TRBJ2-3	TRBD2	CASSIGGSGVVDTQYF	TGTGCCAGTAGTATAGGGGGTAGCGGGGTAGTAGATACGCAGTATTTT
few	TRBV7-2	TRBJ1-2	TRBD1	CASSFGQGGGYTF	TGTGCCAGCAGCTTTGGACAGGGTGGTGGCTACACCTTC
-	TRBV18	TRBJ2-7	-	CASSIAGESYEQYF	TGTGCCAGCTCAATTGCTGGGGAGTCCTACGAGCAGTACTTC
-	TRBV5-5	TRBJ1-2	-	CASSLSMSNYGYTF	TGTGCCAGCAGCTTGTCCATGAGTAACTATGGCTACACCTTC
-	TRBV20-1	TRBJ2-3	TRBD1	CSASIRTGELTSTDTQYF	TGCAGTGCTAGTATCCGGACAGGCGAACTAACTAGCACAGATACGCAGTATTTT
-	TRBV7-3	TRBJ2-2	-	CASSFGGANTGELFF	TGTGCCAGCAGCTTTGGGGGCGCGAACACCGGGGAGCTGTTTTTT
-	TRBV5-1	TRBJ2-5	TRBD1	CASSSMTGVLETQYF	TGCGCCAGCAGCTCCATGACAGGGGTATTGGAGACCCAGTACTTC
few	TRBV2	TRBJ1-6	TRBD1	CASSERGQDGSPLHF	TGTGCCAGCAGTGAAAGAGGACAGGATGGTTCACCCCTCCACTTT
-	TRBV28	TRBJ1-2	-	CASSFRTNYGYTF	TGTGCCAGCAGTTTCAGGACTAACTATGGCTACACCTTC
-	TRBV19	TRBJ1-4	TRBD1	CASSRDRGNEKLFF	TGTGCCAGTAGCCGAGACAGGGGGAATGAAAAACTGTTTTTT